This T cell receptor (beta chain) was recovered during a study of neoadjuvant anti-PD-1 for oral cavity cancer. In the study overall: Around day 43, patients without progression received a fourth nivolumab dose before surgery.

Germline V gene data show CDR1 as MGHRA and CDR2 as YSYEKL. There are 15 residues in the CDR3. V lost 0 bases and J 4 bases, leaving 13 bases between the germline ends. Time point described: after neoadjuvant nivolumab, at surgical resection. PBMCs were not maintained or expanded in culture before analysis. Assay: immunoSEQ multiplex PCR; the TCRdb copy retains only in-frame clones and omits some. The data hold approximately 42,000 clones, with about 77% observed a single time. The chain is built from TRBV4-1 and TRBJ2-7; the D gene is possibly TRBD1 (5 bases). The source of this sequence is a person between 40 and 85 years old with oral cavity squamous cell carcinoma. The input for sequencing was PBMCs, taken after nivolumab (anti-PD-1) treatment. The CDR3 here is CASSQDQRGTYEQYF. The CDR3 nucleotides are TGCGCCAGCAGCCAAGATCAAAGGGGAACATACGAGCAGTACTTC.